These 5 T cell receptor beta chains came from one sample sequenced in a study of blood T cells in healthy people across ages. Through a sample-barcoded 5' primer and a J-beta primer mix, a second PCR was run for roughly 7 to 12 cycles. TCRdb passed the 5' RACE reads through MiXCR, listing each CDR3 protein once. The data show 700,000 to 950,000 distinct CDR3 sequences, approximately 43% seen once. The sample comprised blood. The receptors originated from a woman aged 55-75 years in good health.

DNA for the CDR3: TGTGCCAGCAGCCAAGAATGGGGTGAAGTCGGCAATGAGCAGTACTTC. Translated: CASSQEWGEVGNEQYF. The gene calls are TRBV4-2 and TRBJ2-5, with no clear D. V lost 0 bases and J lost 11, with 22 bases in between. The CDR3 loop spans 16 amino acids. In germline, CDR1 is LGHNA, CDR2 YNFKEQ.

This chain links TRBV5-1 with TRBJ2-1, with D tentatively TRBD1 or TRBD2 (5 bases each). Germline-derived CDR1 and CDR2 are SGHRS and YFSETQ. The CDR3 loop spans 14 amino acids. Trimming took off 0 bases at V and 8 bases at J, with 12 bases between the two ends. CDR3 sequence: CASSLGDPQHEQFF. The CDR3 DNA sequence: TGCGCCAGCAGCTTGGGGGACCCCCAGCATGAGCAGTTCTTC.

The chain uses TRBV2 and TRBJ2-1; 9 bases fit TRBD2. Germline assignment: CDR1 SNHLY and CDR2 FYNNEI. CDR3 length equals 17 residues. V trimming: 6 bases; J trimming: 6 bases; junction bases outside the gene matches: 15. This CDR3 reads CASSNQAAGGPLNEQFF. The CDR3 region has the DNA TGTGCCAGCAGCAACCAAGCGGCGGGGGGGCCCCTCAATGAGCAGTTCTTC.

There are many counts of this clonotype. The chain uses TRBV7-9 and TRBJ1-2; D uncertain. V was trimmed by 4 bases and J by 8 bases, leaving 17 bases between them. The CDR3 sequence is 14 residues long. CDR1 and CDR2 from the germline V gene are SEHNR and FQNEAQ (reference sequence). The CDR3 DNA reads as TGTGCCAGCAGCTCACCCGATCTATGGGAAGGCTACACCTTC. Translated, it gives CASSSPDLWEGYTF. The complete variable domain, with remaining parts taken from reference TRBV7-9 and TRBJ1-2, reads DTGVSQNPRHKITKRGQNVTFRCDPISEHNRLYWYRQTLGQGPEFLTYFQNEAQLEKSRLLSDRFSAERPKGSFSTLEIQRTEQGDSAMYLCASSSPDLWEGYTFGSGTRLTVV.

J is TRBJ2-7 and V is TRBV20-1; D perhaps matches TRBD2 (6 bases). The DNA end favors TRBJ2-5, so the J call may be wrong. The CDR3 consists of 15 residues. Germline CDR1 and CDR2: DFQATT and SNEGSKA (reference sequence). The CDR3 bases are TGCAGTGCTAGTCCCCTGCAGGGAGCGGGAGAGACCCAGTACTTC. Its protein product is CSASPLQGAGETQYF.